This is a list of T cell receptor beta chains from one sample in a study of tumor and adjacent non-tumor tissue in lung cancer. Via MiXCR, TCRdb re-called the multiplex PCR reads, giving one row per CDR3 protein. The sample records approximately 120,000 distinct CDR3 sequences, 60% to 80% being singletons. Sequenced sample: distant non-tumor lung tissue. The receptors were gathered from a man between 60 and 70 years old with non-small cell lung cancer. The CDR3 runs from the conserved cysteine through the conserved F or W.

v_call cdr3_aa
TRBV12-3/TRBV12-4 CASSLALTSGYEQYF
TRBV6-6 CASTPTGGQGAHRTEAFF
TRBV12-3/TRBV12-4 CASSSRMQKHEQYF
TRBV5-6 CASSFTRGASYNEQFF
TRBV6-1 CVSSEAAGGTGELLF
TRBV20-1 CSAMVAGVYGYTF
TRBV11-2 CASTVAGRDLEAQYF
TRBV12-3/TRBV12-4 CASSRLQGSDTDAFF
TRBV12-3/TRBV12-4 CSNSNSVNYGYTF
TRBV6-1 CASNQRGPSYEQYF
TRBV5-1 CASSPTRDRAPDTQYF
TRBV12-3/TRBV12-4 CASSQVGPQHF
TRBV30 CAWGRVAFETFF
TRBV29-1 CSHARGGDNNEQFF